A selection of T cell receptor beta chains follows, all from one sample in a study of blood T cell repertoires in COVID-19. The method was immunoSEQ multiplex PCR; TCRdb's version includes in-frame clones alone and lacks a portion of them. The sample consists of 150,000 to 200,000 clones, less than 90% of them appearing once. The material sequenced was peripheral blood. The receptors shown here come from a man in his 60s with acute or convalescent COVID-19. The CDR3 runs from the conserved cysteine through the conserved F or W. Some rows mark clone size as missing; the rest say once, few, many or name a class of expanded clone.

v_call	clone_size	j_call	cdr3_aa
TRBV24-1	-	TRBJ2-1	CATSDSLAGGSSYNEQFF
TRBV11-1	-	TRBJ2-2	CASSISGSWGGELFF
TRBV10-3	-	TRBJ2-3	CAISEASGGKTDTQYF
TRBV7-9	-	TRBJ2-3	CASSLLSSGTSTDTQYF
TRBV7-8	-	TRBJ2-2	CASSSSRGGELFF
TRBV5-1	-	TRBJ1-2	CASSFGSYTLEVGYTF
TRBV9	-	TRBJ2-3	CASNPRPGGFGDTQYF
TRBV6-6	-	TRBJ2-2	CASSWANTGELFF
TRBV30	-	TRBJ1-6	CAWSVPQGAEESPLHF
TRBV19	-	TRBJ1-2	CASSTTQGGGYTF
TRBV7-9	once	TRBJ1-4	CASSVGGTGNEKLFF
TRBV24-1	-	TRBJ1-5	CATSDPTVPDQPQHF
TRBV6-6	few	TRBJ1-1	CASSVPDRAAYTEAFF